These T cell receptor beta chains were read from a single sample in a study of T cell repertoires in cytomegalovirus infection. TCRdb analysed the reads with MiXCR anew, one entry per CDR3 protein. The data hold approximately 600,000 distinct CDR3 sequences, with just under 40% observed a single time. The antigens these receptors bind are not known. The sequences come from cultured PBMCs, collected from culture after CMV antigen stimulation. Receptors originate from a human donor in good health (CMV status not recorded). Some clones in this sample may be carry-over from other donors' samples. CDR3s include the opening cysteine and the closing phenylalanine or tryptophan.

V: TRBV6-1; J: TRBJ2-3; length: 15; CDR3: CASSGRQGRTDTQYF
V: TRBV14; J: TRBJ2-7; length: 19; CDR3: CASGQVAVLAGSLTYEQYF
V: TRBV12-3/TRBV12-4; J: TRBJ1-3; length: 15; CDR3: CASGLGGFSGNTIYF
V: TRBV4-1; J: TRBJ2-5; length: 16; CDR3: CASSPSGSGVRETQYF
V: TRBV7-2; J: TRBJ1-2; length: 14; CDR3: CASSPSTGPFGYTF
V: TRBV7-2; J: TRBJ2-4; length: 13; CDR3: CASSQDREDIQYF
V: TRBV7-2; J: TRBJ2-2; length: 15; CDR3: CASRTRSGRDGELFF
V: TRBV7-8; J: TRBJ1-5; length: 14; CDR3: CASSKQGGNQPQHF
V: TRBV6-1; J: TRBJ2-1; length: 14; CDR3: CASSERDSYNEQFF
V: TRBV10-3; J: TRBJ2-7; length: 13; CDR3: CATATGIGDEQYF
V: TRBV12-3/TRBV12-4; J: TRBJ2-3; length: 16; CDR3: CASTPVGLAGGTTQYF
V: TRBV7-7; J: TRBJ1-5; length: 14; CDR3: CASSAQGDNQPQHF
V: TRBV27; J: TRBJ2-7; length: 14; CDR3: CASSLRGLLYEQYF
V: TRBV7-2; J: TRBJ1-1; length: 15; CDR3: CASSFRTGWNTEAFF
V: TRBV12-3/TRBV12-4; J: TRBJ2-3; length: 14; CDR3: CASNPRGAGDTQYF
V: TRBV18; J: TRBJ1-1; length: 14; CDR3: CASSPGFGNTEAFF
V: TRBV7-2; J: TRBJ2-7; length: 15; CDR3: CASSLRGGGTYEQYF
V: TRBV12-3/TRBV12-4; J: TRBJ1-2; length: 13; CDR3: CASSFGQFYGYTF
V: TRBV7-2; J: TRBJ2-3; length: 18; CDR3: CASSLGIGLAGGGLTQYF
V: TRBV20-1; J: TRBJ2-2; length: 14; CDR3: CSAREGRRPGELFF
V: TRBV7-2; J: TRBJ1-6; length: 16; CDR3: CASSLGHLRGGSPLHF
V: TRBV12-3/TRBV12-4; J: TRBJ1-5; length: 16; CDR3: CASRGQGANPNQPQRF
V: TRBV7-2; J: TRBJ2-3; length: 15; CDR3: CASSPHGGAADTQYF
V: TRBV28; J: TRBJ1-5; length: 13; CDR3: CASSFWGSQPQHF
V: TRBV12-3/TRBV12-4; J: TRBJ1-5; length: 15; CDR3: CASSFLGDPNQPQHF
V: TRBV12-3/TRBV12-4; J: TRBJ1-1; length: 13; CDR3: CASWGRGGTEAFF
V: TRBV6-2/TRBV6-3; J: TRBJ1-5; length: 13; CDR3: CASTRDSREPQHF
V: TRBV27; J: TRBJ2-4; length: 14; CDR3: CASKSLSLTNIQYF
V: TRBV7-4; J: TRBJ2-2; length: 16; CDR3: CASSVLQGARTGELFF
V: TRBV4-2; J: TRBJ2-1; length: 16; CDR3: CASSQEGTSKDNEQFF
V: TRBV7-8; J: TRBJ2-1; length: 13; CDR3: CASSAGDYNEQFF
V: TRBV12-3/TRBV12-4; J: TRBJ2-3; length: 16; CDR3: CASSLRDPKTTDTQYF
V: TRBV25-1; J: TRBJ2-1; length: 14; CDR3: CASSVAGGLDEQFF
V: TRBV6-1; J: TRBJ1-1; length: 15; CDR3: CASSARDRMNTEAFF
V: TRBV7-6; J: TRBJ2-7; length: 14; CDR3: CASSSLDRSYEQYF
V: TRBV12-3/TRBV12-4; J: TRBJ2-7; length: 13; CDR3: CASSYESPYEQYF
V: TRBV6-5; J: TRBJ2-1; length: 16; CDR3: CASSYSIAGADNEQFF
V: TRBV19; J: TRBJ1-2; length: 12; CDR3: CASTHRVYGYTF